These 26 T cell receptor beta chains originate from one sample sequenced in a study of shared clonotypes between healthy human individuals. The data were produced by immunoSEQ multiplex PCR, yet TCRdb's version contains in-frame clones alone and is incomplete. The repertoire holds under 2.5 million clones, with around 92% as singletons. Sequenced input: naive CD4+ T cells from PBMCs. Regarding subset: CD45RA+ positively selected. These receptors all come from a man in his late teens or twenties in good health. Some clones in this sample may be carry-over from other donors' samples.

The V and J genes are TRBV6-5 and TRBJ2-3; D possibly uses TRBD1 or TRBD2 (6 bases each). Per the germline V gene, CDR1 is MNHEY and CDR2 is SVGAGI. This CDR3 has 13 amino acids. V lost 6 bases to trimming and J lost 6 bases, with 13 bases between them. CDR3 bases: TGTGCCAGCAGGGCCGGGGGCTCTGATACGCAGTATTTT. It specifies CASRAGGSDTQYF.

This clone was seen once. Different DNA sequences within this sample yield the same CDR3. J is TRBJ1-1 and V is TRBV5-5; D is uncertain. Germline-derived CDR1 and CDR2 are SGHKS and YYEKEE (reference sequence). This CDR3 is built from 14 residues. Trimming left V 1 base short and J 2 bases short, with 9 bases between. CDR3 nucleotides: TGTGCCAGCAGCTTGCTTACGGGCAACACTGAAGCTTTCTTT. This gives the protein CASSLLTGNTEAFF. The complete variable domain, with remaining parts taken from reference TRBV5-5 and TRBJ1-1, reads DAGVTQSPTHLIKTRGQQVTLRCSPISGHKSVSWYQQVLGQGPQFIFQYYEKEERGRGNFPDRFSARQFPNYSSELNVNALLLGDSALYLCASSLLTGNTEAFFGQGTRLTVV.

This clone was recorded only once. The V and J genes are TRBV5-4 and TRBJ2-7; a possible D gene is TRBD2 (5 bases). The germline CDR1 and CDR2 sequences are SGHNT and YYREEE (reference sequence). CDR3 size: 13 residues. V lost 3 bases and J lost 5, with 12 bases in between. CDR3 residues: CASSSPWRNEQYF. The CDR3 DNA sequence: TGTGCCAGCAGCTCGCCCTGGAGGAACGAGCAGTACTTC.

The chain links TRBV5-4 to TRBJ1-5; D is unresolved. The CDR3 loop spans 17 amino acids. With 4 bases removed from V and 3 bases from J, the gap between germline ends came to 20 bases. The germline V gene has CDR1 SGHNT and CDR2 YYREEE (reference sequence). For the CDR3, the DNA is TGTGCCAGCAGCCAAGTCTCTCGGCAGGCAGACAATCAGCCCCAGCATTTT. Translation: CASSQVSRQADNQPQHF.

The J gene is TRBJ2-3, the V gene TRBV4-1; tentatively, D is TRBD2 (5 bases). V was cut by 3 bases and J by 0 bases, with 16 bases left in between. The length of the CDR3 is 17 residues. The germline CDR1 and CDR2 sequences are MGHRA and YSYEKL. CDR3 nucleotides: TGCGCCAGCAGCCAGGCTTCTTCCAGCGGTAGCACAGATACGCAGTATTTT. This translates into CASSQASSSGSTDTQYF.

This rearrangement joins TRBV5-1 to TRBJ2-5; the D call may be TRBD1 or TRBD2 (5 bases each). The DNA matches TRBJ2-7 better at its end, which makes the J call doubtful. This CDR3 is built from 14 residues. The V gene's germline CDR1 is SGHRS and CDR2 YFSETQ. The CDR3 reads CASSFGGEAYEQYF. The CDR3 DNA reads TGCGCCAGCAGCTTTGGGGGAGAGGCCTACGAGCAGTACTTC.

In its sample, this clone was seen once. The chain recombines TRBV5-1 with TRBJ2-5; 11 bases map to TRBD2. The CDR3 consists of 15 residues. Germline CDR1 and CDR2: SGHRS and YFSETQ. V dropped 3 bases and J dropped 6; count of bases not matched to a gene: 7. The CDR3 DNA is TGCGCCAGCAGCTATCTAGCGGGAGGCGCGAAGACCCAGTACTTC. Amino acids: CASSYLAGGAKTQYF. Supplemented by reference TRBV5-1 and TRBJ2-5, the full variable domain reads KAGVTQTPRYLIKTRGQQVTLSCSPISGHRSVSWYQQTPGQGLQFLFEYFSETQRNKGNFPGRFSGRQFSNSRSEMNVSTLELGDSALYLCASSYLAGGAKTQYFGPGTRLLVL.

The chain carries TRBV9 and TRBJ1-5, with unresolved D. V lost 4 bases, J lost 2 bases, and 13 bases lay in between. The CDR3 sequence is 15 residues long. Germline CDR1 and CDR2: SGDLS and YYNGEE. The CDR3 loop reads CASSPSPSRNQPQHF. CDR3 nucleotide sequence: TGTGCCAGCAGCCCAAGTCCCAGTCGCAATCAGCCCCAGCATTTT.

The chain combines TRBV6-1 with TRBJ1-1; D remains unclear. V shed 3 bases and J shed 4 bases, with 6 bases lying between them. The CDR3 length is 12 residues. Germline V gives CDR1 MNHNS, CDR2 SASEGT. The CDR3 region is CASSDPSTEAFF. DNA of the CDR3: TGTGCCAGCAGTGACCCTAGCACTGAAGCTTTCTTT.

The J gene is TRBJ2-7, the V gene TRBV7-8, with D perhaps matching TRBD2 (5 bases). V was clipped by 5 bases and J by 3 bases, with 17 bases between them. The germline gives CDR1 SGHVS, CDR2 FQNEAQ. The length of the CDR3 is 15 residues. CDR3 bases: TGTGCCAGCAGCCTCCGGGATGGCTGGATCTACGAGCAGTACTTC. The encoded protein is CASSLRDGWIYEQYF.

This chain connects TRBV5-4 to TRBJ2-1; 10 nucleotides line up with TRBD2. Unmatched junction bases numbered 16, after V lost 5 bases and J lost 8 bases. This CDR3 spans 17 amino acids. Looked up from germline, CDR1 is SGHNT and CDR2 is YYREEE (reference sequence). CDR3 protein: CASSRGGSLAGTDEQFF. The CDR3 bases are TGTGCCAGCAGTCGGGGGGGGTCACTAGCGGGAACAGATGAGCAGTTCTTC. The entire variable domain, with the rest obtained from reference TRBV5-4 and TRBJ2-1, is as follows: ETGVTQSPTHLIKTRGQQVTLRCSSQSGHNTVSWYQQALGQGPQFIFQYYREEENGRGNFPPRFSGLQFPNYSSELNVNALELDDSALYLCASSRGGSLAGTDEQFFGPGTRLTVL.

The gene calls are TRBV5-5 and TRBJ2-7, with D tentatively TRBD2 (6 bases). V lost 0 bases and J 1 base, leaving 14 bases between the germline ends. This CDR3 has 16 residues. Germline values: CDR1 SGHKS, CDR2 YYEKEE (reference sequence). The CDR3 loop reads CASSLGPGTQSYEQYF. The CDR3 region has the DNA TGTGCCAGCAGCTTGGGCCCAGGGACTCAATCCTACGAGCAGTACTTC.

The chain couples TRBV28 to TRBJ2-3, with 9 bases identical to TRBD2. This CDR3 has 15 residues. Germline-derived CDR1 and CDR2 are MDHEN and SYDVKM. Germline trimming cut 3 bases from V and 4 bases from J; bases unmatched to any gene: 5. CDR3 loop: CASSFPAGGADTQYF. Written as DNA, the CDR3 is TGTGCCAGCAGTTTCCCAGCGGGAGGCGCAGATACGCAGTATTTT.

The CDR3 spells CASSTGQGAYTIYF. The CDR3, as DNA: TGTGCCAGCAGCACCGGGCAGGGGGCCTACACCATATATTTT. The chain joins TRBV7-6 to TRBJ1-3, with TRBD1 matching over 8 bases. The J segment lost 8 bases and the V segment lost 5 bases, leaving 8 bases of the junction unmatched. CDR3 size: 14 residues. In germline, CDR1 is SGHVS, CDR2 FNYEAQ.

The chain employs TRBV9 and TRBJ2-6; D is uncertain. V was cut by 1 base and J by 0 bases, with 5 bases left in between. CDR1 is SGDLS, CDR2 YYNGEE, per germline. The CDR3 is made up of 15 amino acids. CDR3 DNA sequence: TGTGCCAGCAGCGTATTGGTCTCTGGGGCCAACGTCCTGACTTTC. Translating it yields CASSVLVSGANVLTF.

V usage is TRBV11-2 and J usage is TRBJ2-7; D uncertain. The CDR3 extends over 13 amino acids. Germline CDR1 reads SGHAT; CDR2 reads FQNNGV. Trimming removed 5 bases at V and 5 bases at J, with 13 bases between. The CDR3 DNA reads as TGTGCCAGCAGCGCTCTAGGTCCGGACGAGCAGTACTTC. Protein sequence: CASSALGPDEQYF.

This clone was observed a handful of times. In DNA form, the CDR3 reads TGTGCCAGTAGCCGAGCGTCCCGGTCCCTGATCTATGGCTACACCTTC. Residues: CASSRASRSLIYGYTF. The gene calls are TRBV19 and TRBJ1-2; no reliable D call. The V gene's germline CDR1 is LNHDA and CDR2 SQIVND (reference sequence). Trimming took off 6 bases at V and 4 bases at J, with 21 bases between the two ends. The CDR3 covers 16 residues.

V usage is TRBV7-2 and J usage is TRBJ2-1; 7 positions match TRBD2. V lost 7 bases, J lost 5 bases, and 8 bases stayed unmatched. CDR3 length equals 14 residues. Germline V gene sequence: CDR1 SGHTA, CDR2 FQGNSA. Written as DNA, the CDR3 is TGTGCCAGCATTCCCCAGCGGGACCACAATGAGCAGTTCTTC. This gives the protein CASIPQRDHNEQFF.

The rearrangement joins TRBV30 to TRBJ2-7; D is unresolved. V lost 2 bases to trimming and J lost 6 bases, with 20 bases between them. Germline CDR1 and CDR2: GTSNPN and SVGIG (reference sequence). The CDR3 spans 15 residues. The CDR3 sequence: CAWSIGSYPSLEQYF. DNA of the CDR3: TGTGCCTGGAGTATCGGTTCGTATCCTTCCCTCGAGCAGTACTTC.

Only a few counts were recorded for this clone. The chain carries TRBV6-6 and TRBJ2-2, with unresolved D. Trimming removed 2 bases at V and 6 bases at J, with 1 base between. The germline gives CDR1 MNHNY, CDR2 SVGAGI (reference sequence). The CDR3 has 11 amino acids. CDR3 nucleotides: TGTGCCAGCAGTTACCCCGGGGAGCTGTTTTTT. This sequence encodes CASSYPGELFF.

Comment on this clone: This sample also contains other DNA sequences that code for the same CDR3. The chain has TRBV6-1 and TRBJ1-4, with D perhaps matching TRBD1 (5 bases). The CDR3 covers 14 residues. In germline, CDR1 is MNHNS, CDR2 SASEGT. V lost 4 bases and J 0 bases, leaving 6 bases between the germline ends. Written as DNA, the CDR3 is TGTGCCAGCAGTGTAGGGGCAACTAATGAAAAACTGTTTTTT. Translating gives CASSVGATNEKLFF.

The V and J genes are TRBV7-8 and TRBJ1-2; 7 bases match TRBD1. CDR1 SGHVS and CDR2 FQNEAQ come from the germline V gene. The CDR3 runs to 16 residues. After removal of 4 bases from V and 7 bases from J, the junction contained 15 bases not matched to a gene. The CDR3 DNA sequence: TGTGCCAGCAGCTGGGGCGGAGTTGGGGCAGGGGGTGGCTACACCTTC. It is translated as CASSWGGVGAGGGYTF.

The CDR3 sequence: CASTRGVTGAGFNEQFF. The CDR3 bases are TGTGCCAGCACCCGCGGGGTCACAGGCGCCGGGTTTAATGAGCAGTTCTTC. The gene calls are TRBV9 and TRBJ2-1, with D tentatively TRBD2 (6 bases). The CDR3 runs to 17 residues. V gave up 6 bases and J gave up 7 bases, with 26 bases separating them. Looked up from germline, CDR1 is SGDLS and CDR2 is YYNGEE.

The CDR3 loop is CASRPAPGTQPQHF. In DNA, the CDR3 is TGTGCCAGCAGGCCCGCCCCCGGTACTCAGCCCCAGCATTTT. The chain combines TRBV6-5 with TRBJ1-5; D is ambiguous. V was trimmed by 6 bases and J by 6 bases, leaving 15 bases between them. The CDR3 contains 14 residues. From germline, CDR1 is MNHEY and CDR2 SVGAGI.

This sequence joins TRBV7-2 and TRBJ2-7; the D gene could be TRBD1 or TRBD2 (5 bases each). The germline V and J ends were trimmed by 5 bases and 7 bases, with 18 bases remaining between them. Germline V CDR1 and CDR2: SGHTA, FQGNSA. This CDR3 region has 14 residues. The CDR3 sequence: CASSPGTTPWEQYF. The DNA for the CDR3 is TGTGCCAGCAGCCCCGGGACGACCCCCTGGGAGCAGTACTTC.

The V call is TRBV11-2, the J call TRBJ1-3; D gene ambiguous. Trimming cost V 1 base and J 0 bases, with 7 bases left between them. The CDR3 runs to 15 residues. Germline V gene lookup returns CDR1 SGHAT and CDR2 FQNNGV. The CDR3 DNA follows: TGTGCCAGCAGCTTAGCCCCCAACTCTGGAAACACCATATATTTT. Translation gives CASSLAPNSGNTIYF.